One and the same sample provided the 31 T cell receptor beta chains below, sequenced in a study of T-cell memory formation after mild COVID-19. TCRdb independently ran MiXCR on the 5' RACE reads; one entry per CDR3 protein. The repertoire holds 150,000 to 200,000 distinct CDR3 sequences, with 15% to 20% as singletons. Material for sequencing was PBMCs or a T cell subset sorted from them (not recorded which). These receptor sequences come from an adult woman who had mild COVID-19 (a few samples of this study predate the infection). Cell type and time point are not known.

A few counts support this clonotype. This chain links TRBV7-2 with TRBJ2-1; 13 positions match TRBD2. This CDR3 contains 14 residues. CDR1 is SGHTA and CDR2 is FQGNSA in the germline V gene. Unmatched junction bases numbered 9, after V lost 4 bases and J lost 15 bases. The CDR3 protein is CASSSRTSGGVLFF. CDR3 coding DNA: TGTGCCAGCAGCTCTCGGACTAGCGGGGGAGTTCTGTTCTTC.

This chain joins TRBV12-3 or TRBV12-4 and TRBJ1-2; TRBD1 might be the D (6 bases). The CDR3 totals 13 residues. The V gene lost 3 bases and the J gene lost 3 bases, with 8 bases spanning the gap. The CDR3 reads CASSLGADYGYTF. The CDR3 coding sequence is TGTGCCAGCAGTTTGGGGGCAGACTATGGCTACACCTTC.

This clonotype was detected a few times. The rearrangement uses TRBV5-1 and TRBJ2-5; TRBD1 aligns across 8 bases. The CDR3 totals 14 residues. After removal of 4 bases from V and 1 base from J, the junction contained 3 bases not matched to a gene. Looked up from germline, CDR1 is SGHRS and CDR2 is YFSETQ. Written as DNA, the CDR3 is TGCGCCAGCAGCCCGGGACAGGCCCAAGAGACCCAGTACTTC. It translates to CASSPGQAQETQYF. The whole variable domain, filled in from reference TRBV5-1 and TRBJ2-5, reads KAGVTQTPRYLIKTRGQQVTLSCSPISGHRSVSWYQQTPGQGLQFLFEYFSETQRNKGNFPGRFSGRQFSNSRSEMNVSTLELGDSALYLCASSPGQAQETQYFGPGTRLLVL.

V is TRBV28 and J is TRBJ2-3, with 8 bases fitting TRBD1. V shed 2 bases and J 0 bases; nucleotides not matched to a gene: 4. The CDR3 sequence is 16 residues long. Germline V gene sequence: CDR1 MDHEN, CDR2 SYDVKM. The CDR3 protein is CASSLRTGISTDTQYF. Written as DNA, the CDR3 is TGTGCCAGCAGTTTACGGACAGGGATAAGCACAGATACGCAGTATTTT. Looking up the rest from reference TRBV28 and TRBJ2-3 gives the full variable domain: DVKVTQSSRYLVKRTGEKVFLECVQDMDHENMFWYRQDPGLGLRLIYFSYDVKMKEKGDIPEGYSVSREKKERFSLILESASTNQTSMYLCASSLRTGISTDTQYFGPGTRLTVL.

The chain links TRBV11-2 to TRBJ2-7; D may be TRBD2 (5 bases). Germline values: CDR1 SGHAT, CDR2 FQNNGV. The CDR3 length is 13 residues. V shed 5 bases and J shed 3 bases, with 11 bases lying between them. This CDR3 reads CASSPPAGYEQYF. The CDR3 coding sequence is TGTGCCAGCAGCCCCCCCGCGGGCTACGAGCAGTACTTC. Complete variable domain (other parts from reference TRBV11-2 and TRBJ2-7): EAGVAQSPRYKIIEKRQSVAFWCNPISGHATLYWYQQILGQGPKLLIQFQNNGVVDDSQLPKDRFSAERLKGVDSTLKIQPAKLEDSAVYLCASSPPAGYEQYFGPGTRLTVT.

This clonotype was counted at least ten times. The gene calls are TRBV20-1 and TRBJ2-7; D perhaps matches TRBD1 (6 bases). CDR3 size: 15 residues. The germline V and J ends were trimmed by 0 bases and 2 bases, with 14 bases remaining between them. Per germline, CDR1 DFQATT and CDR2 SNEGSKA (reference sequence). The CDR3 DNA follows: TGCAGTGCTAGAGATTCCGGACAGCGAACCTACGAGCAGTACTTC. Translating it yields CSARDSGQRTYEQYF.

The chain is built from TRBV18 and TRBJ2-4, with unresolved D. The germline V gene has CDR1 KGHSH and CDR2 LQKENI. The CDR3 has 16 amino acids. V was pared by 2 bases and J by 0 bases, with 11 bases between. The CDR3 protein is CASSPSTPLAKNIQYF. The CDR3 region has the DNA TGTGCCAGCTCACCAAGCACCCCACTAGCCAAAAACATTCAGTACTTC.

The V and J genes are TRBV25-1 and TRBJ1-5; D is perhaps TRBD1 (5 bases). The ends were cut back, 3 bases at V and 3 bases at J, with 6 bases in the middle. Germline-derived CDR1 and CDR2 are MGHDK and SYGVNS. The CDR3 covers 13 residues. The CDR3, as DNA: TGTGCCAGCAGTGACAGGGTCAATCAGCCCCAGCATTTT. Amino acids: CASSDRVNQPQHF.

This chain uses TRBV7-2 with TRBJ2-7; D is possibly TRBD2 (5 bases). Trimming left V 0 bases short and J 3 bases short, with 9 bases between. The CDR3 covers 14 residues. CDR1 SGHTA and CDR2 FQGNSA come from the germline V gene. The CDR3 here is CASSLANGDYEQYF. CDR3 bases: TGTGCCAGCAGCTTAGCAAACGGGGACTACGAGCAGTACTTC.

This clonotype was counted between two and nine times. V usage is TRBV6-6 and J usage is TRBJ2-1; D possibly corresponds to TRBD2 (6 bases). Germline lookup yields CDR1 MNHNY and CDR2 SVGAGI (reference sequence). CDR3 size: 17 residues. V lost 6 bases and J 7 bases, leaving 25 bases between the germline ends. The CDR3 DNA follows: TGTGCCAGCAGCCCTCTTCTTGGGGGGTTTGTGGGGAATGAGCAGTTCTTC. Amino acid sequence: CASSPLLGGFVGNEQFF.

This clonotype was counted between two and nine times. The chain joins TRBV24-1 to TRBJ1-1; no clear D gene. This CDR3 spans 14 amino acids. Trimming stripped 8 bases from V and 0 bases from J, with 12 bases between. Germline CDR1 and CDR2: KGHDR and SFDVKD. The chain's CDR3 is CATTDGGMNTEAFF. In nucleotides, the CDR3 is TGTGCCACCACAGACGGTGGAATGAACACTGAAGCTTTCTTT.

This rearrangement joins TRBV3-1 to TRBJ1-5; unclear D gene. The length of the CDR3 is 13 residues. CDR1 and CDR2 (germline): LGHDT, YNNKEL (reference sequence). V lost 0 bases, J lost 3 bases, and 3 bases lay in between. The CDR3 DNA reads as TGTGCCAGCAGCCAAGATCTCAATCAGCCCCAGCATTTT. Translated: CASSQDLNQPQHF. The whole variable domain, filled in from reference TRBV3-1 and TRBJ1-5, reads DTAVSQTPKYLVTQMGNDKSIKCEQNLGHDTMYWYKQDSKKFLKIMFSYNNKELIINETVPNRFSPKSPDKAHLNLHINSLELGDSAVYFCASSQDLNQPQHFGDGTRLSIL.

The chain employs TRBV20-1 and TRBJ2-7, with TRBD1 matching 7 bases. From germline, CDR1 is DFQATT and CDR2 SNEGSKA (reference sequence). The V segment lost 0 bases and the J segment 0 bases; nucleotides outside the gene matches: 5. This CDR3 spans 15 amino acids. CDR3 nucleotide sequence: TGCAGTGCTAGAGATTGGGGACAGACCTCCTACGAGCAGTACTTC. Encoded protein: CSARDWGQTSYEQYF.

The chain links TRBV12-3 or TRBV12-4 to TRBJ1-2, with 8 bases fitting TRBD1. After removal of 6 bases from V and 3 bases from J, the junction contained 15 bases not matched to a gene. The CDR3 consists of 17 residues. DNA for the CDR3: TGTGCCAGCAGCCGAAGGGGCCGACAGGGGAAGCACTATGGCTACACCTTC. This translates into CASSRRGRQGKHYGYTF.

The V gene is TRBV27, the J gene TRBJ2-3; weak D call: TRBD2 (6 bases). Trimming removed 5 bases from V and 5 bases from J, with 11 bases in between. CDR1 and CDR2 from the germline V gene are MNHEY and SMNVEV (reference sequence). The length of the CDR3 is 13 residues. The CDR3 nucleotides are TGTGCCAGCAGTCGCGCCGGGGGAGATACGCAGTATTTT. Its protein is CASSRAGGDTQYF.

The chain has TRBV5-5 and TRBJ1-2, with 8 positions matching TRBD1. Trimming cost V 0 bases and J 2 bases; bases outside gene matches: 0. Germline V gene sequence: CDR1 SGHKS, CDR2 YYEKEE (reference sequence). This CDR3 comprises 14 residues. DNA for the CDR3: TGTGCCAGCAGCTTGGGGACAGGGAACTATGGCTACACCTTC. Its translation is CASSLGTGNYGYTF.

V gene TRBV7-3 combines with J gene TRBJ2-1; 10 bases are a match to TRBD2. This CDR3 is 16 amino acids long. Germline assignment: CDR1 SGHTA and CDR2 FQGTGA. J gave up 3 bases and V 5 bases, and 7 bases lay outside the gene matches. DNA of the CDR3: TGTGCCAGCAGCCCAACCTCTAGCGGGGGCTACAATGAGCAGTTCTTC. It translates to CASSPTSSGGYNEQFF.

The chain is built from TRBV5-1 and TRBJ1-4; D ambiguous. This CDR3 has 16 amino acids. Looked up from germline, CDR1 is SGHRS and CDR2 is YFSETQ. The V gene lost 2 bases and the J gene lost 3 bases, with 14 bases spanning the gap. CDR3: CASSLNSLASNEKLFF. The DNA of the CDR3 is TGCGCCAGCAGCTTAAACTCGTTGGCATCTAATGAAAAACTGTTTTTT.

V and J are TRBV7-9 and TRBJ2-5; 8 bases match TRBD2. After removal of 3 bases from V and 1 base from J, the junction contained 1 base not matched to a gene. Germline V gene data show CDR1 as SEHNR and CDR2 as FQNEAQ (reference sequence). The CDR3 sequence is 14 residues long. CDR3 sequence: CASSFRGGQETQYF. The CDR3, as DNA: TGTGCCAGCAGCTTTCGGGGGGGCCAAGAGACCCAGTACTTC.

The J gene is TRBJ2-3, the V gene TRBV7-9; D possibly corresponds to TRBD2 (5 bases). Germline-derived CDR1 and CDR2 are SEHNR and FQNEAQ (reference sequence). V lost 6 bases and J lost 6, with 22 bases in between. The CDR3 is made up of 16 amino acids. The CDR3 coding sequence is TGTGCCAGCAGTCGCGCCCGGCCTTCGCCGGGGGATACGCAGTATTTT. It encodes CASSRARPSPGDTQYF.

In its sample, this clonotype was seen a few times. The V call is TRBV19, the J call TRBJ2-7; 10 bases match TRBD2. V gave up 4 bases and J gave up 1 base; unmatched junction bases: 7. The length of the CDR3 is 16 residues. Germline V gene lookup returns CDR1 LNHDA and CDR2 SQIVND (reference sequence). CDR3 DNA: TGTGCCAGTAGTAAGCGGGGGGGATCGACTTCCTACGAGCAGTACTTC. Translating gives CASSKRGGSTSYEQYF.

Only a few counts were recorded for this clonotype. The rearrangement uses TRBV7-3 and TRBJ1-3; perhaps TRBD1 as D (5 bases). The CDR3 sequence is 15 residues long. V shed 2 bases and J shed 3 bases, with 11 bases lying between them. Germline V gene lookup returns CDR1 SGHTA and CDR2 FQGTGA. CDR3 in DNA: TGTGCCAGCAGCTTACATGGGGGTATTGGAAACACCATATATTTT. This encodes CASSLHGGIGNTIYF.

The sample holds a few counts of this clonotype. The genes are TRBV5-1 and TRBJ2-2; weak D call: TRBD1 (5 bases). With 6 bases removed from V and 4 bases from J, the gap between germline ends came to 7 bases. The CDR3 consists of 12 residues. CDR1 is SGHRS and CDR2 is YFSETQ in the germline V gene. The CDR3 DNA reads TGCGCCAGCAAAAGGGGCACCGGGGAGCTGTTTTTT. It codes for CASKRGTGELFF.

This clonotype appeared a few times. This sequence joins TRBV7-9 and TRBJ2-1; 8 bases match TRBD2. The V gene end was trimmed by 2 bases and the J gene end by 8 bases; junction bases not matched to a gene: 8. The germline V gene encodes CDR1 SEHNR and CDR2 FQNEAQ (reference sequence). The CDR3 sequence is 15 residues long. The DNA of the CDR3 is TGTGCCAGCAGCTTAAGATACGGGACTAGGGATGAGCAGTTCTTC. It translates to CASSLRYGTRDEQFF.

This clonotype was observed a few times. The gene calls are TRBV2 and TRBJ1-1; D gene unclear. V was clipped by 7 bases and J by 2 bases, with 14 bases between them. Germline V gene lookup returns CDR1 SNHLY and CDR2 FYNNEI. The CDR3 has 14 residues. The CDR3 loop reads CASNHDPVNTEAFF. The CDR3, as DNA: TGTGCCAGCAACCACGACCCGGTTAACACTGAAGCTTTCTTT.

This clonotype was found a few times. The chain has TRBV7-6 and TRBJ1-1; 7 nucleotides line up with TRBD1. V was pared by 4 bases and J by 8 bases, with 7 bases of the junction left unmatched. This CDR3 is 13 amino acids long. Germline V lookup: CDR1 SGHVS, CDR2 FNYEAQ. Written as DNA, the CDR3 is TGTGCCAGCAGCTCTCGCCAGGACAGGGAAGCTTTCTTT. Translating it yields CASSSRQDREAFF.

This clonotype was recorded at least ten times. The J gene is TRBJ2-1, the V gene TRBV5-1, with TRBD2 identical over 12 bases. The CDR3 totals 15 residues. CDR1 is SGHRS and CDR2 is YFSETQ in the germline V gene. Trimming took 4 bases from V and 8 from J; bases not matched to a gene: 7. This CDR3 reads CASSRGTSGYYEQFF. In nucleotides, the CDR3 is TGCGCCAGCAGCCGTGGGACTAGCGGGTATTATGAGCAGTTCTTC.

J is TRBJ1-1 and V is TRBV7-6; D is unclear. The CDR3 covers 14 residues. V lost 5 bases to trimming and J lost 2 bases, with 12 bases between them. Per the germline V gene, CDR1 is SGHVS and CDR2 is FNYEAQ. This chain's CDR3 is CASSPGLFNTEAFF. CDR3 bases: TGTGCCAGCAGCCCCGGACTGTTTAACACTGAAGCTTTCTTT.

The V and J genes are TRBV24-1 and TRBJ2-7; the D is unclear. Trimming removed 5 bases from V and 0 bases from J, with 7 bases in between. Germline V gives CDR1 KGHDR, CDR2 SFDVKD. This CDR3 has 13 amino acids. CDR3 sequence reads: CATSAAASYEQYF. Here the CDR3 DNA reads TGTGCCACCAGTGCCGCCGCCTCCTACGAGCAGTACTTC.

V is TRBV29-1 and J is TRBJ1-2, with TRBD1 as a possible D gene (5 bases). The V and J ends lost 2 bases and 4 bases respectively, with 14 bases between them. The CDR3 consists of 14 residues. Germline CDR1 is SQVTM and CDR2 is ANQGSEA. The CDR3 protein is CSVESTQGGYGYTF. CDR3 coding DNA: TGCAGCGTTGAATCTACCCAGGGCGGCTATGGCTACACCTTC.

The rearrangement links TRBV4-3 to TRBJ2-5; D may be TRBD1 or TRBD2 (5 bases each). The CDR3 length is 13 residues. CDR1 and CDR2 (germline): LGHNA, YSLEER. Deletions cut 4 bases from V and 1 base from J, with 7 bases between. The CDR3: CASSPGAQETQYF. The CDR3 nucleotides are TGCGCCAGCAGCCCCGGGGCCCAAGAGACCCAGTACTTC.